The next 19 T cell receptor beta chains were all read from a single sample in a study of blood T cells in healthy people across ages. Primed by a sample-barcoded 5' primer and a J-beta primer mix, a second PCR proceeded for about 6 to 11 cycles. Each CDR3 protein gets one entry after TCRdb re-called the 5' RACE reads with MiXCR. The data show roughly 1,500,000 distinct CDR3 sequences, about 40% seen once. The sample comprised blood. The receptors here all came from a woman between 18 and 29 years old in good health.

This clonotype showed up many times. The chain's CDR3 is CASSLYSGANVLTF. Written as DNA, the CDR3 is TGTGCCAGCAGTCTGTACTCTGGGGCCAACGTCCTGACTTTC. The chain has TRBV7-6 and TRBJ2-6; D is unresolved. The germline V and J ends were trimmed by 6 bases and 0 bases, with 6 bases remaining between them. Germline loops: CDR1 SGHVS, CDR2 FNYEAQ. The CDR3 totals 14 residues.

This clonotype was counted between two and nine times. The rearrangement joins TRBV12-3 or TRBV12-4 to TRBJ2-5; 7 nucleotides line up with TRBD1. The CDR3 has 15 amino acids. V gave up 5 bases and J gave up 1 base; unmatched junction bases: 7. CDR3 region: CASSGTVFGQETQYF. The DNA of the CDR3 is TGTGCCAGCAGTGGGACAGTTTTTGGCCAAGAGACCCAGTACTTC.

This clonotype was picked up one time. The chain couples TRBV21-1 to TRBJ2-6; the DNA was not compared with TRBD1, the D call given in the table. TRBV21-1 is a pseudogene segment. The CDR3 is 19 amino acids. DNA of the CDR3: TGTGCCAGCAGCAAAGGATTTAGGGGGCTTCCCTCTGGGGCCAACGTCCTGACTTTC. Protein product: CASSKGFRGLPSGANVLTF.

Notes on this clonotype: With a much larger clone just one base away, this may be a read error. The genes are TRBV10-3 and TRBJ2-5; D is tentatively TRBD1 or TRBD2 (5 bases each). With the DNA end fitting TRBJ2-7 better, the J assignment may be wrong. CDR1 is ENHRY and CDR2 is SYGVKD in the germline V gene. The CDR3 contains 14 residues. CDR3 amino acids: CAIAGKGPLGEQYF. CDR3 sequence (DNA): TGTGCCATCGCCGGGAAGGGACCCCTAGGCGAGCAGTACTTC.

In its sample, this clonotype was seen a few times. The V gene is TRBV7-7, the J gene TRBJ1-3; 8 bases match TRBD1. This CDR3 contains 14 residues. V lost 5 bases to trimming and J lost 4 bases; unmatched junction nucleotides: 4. CDR1 SSHAT and CDR2 FNYEAQ come from the germline V gene (reference sequence). CDR3 in amino acids: CASSPGQGGNTIYF. Here the CDR3 DNA reads TGTGCCAGCAGCCCCGGACAGGGAGGAAACACCATATATTTT. Full variable domain (remainder filled in from reference TRBV7-7 and TRBJ1-3): GAGVSQSPRYKVTKRGQDVTLRCDPISSHATLYWYQQALGQGPEFLTYFNYEAQPDKSGLPSDRFSAERPEGSISTLTIQRTEQRDSAMYRCASSPGQGGNTIYFGEGSWLTVV.

This clonotype was counted between two and nine times. This chain uses TRBV7-9 with TRBJ1-5; D ambiguous. The CDR3 spans 12 residues. Germline CDR1 is SEHNR and CDR2 is FQNEAQ (reference sequence). V shed 5 bases and J shed 9 bases, with 11 bases lying between them. For the CDR3, the DNA is TGTGCCAGCAGCCAAGGGCTGGCGCCCCAGCATTTT. Encoded protein: CASSQGLAPQHF.

This clonotype was seen only a few times. The chain carries TRBV10-3 and TRBJ2-7; D is ambiguous. Trimming stripped 0 bases from V and 4 bases from J, with 10 bases between. The CDR3 sequence is 14 residues long. Per the germline V gene, CDR1 is ENHRY and CDR2 is SYGVKD. In DNA form, the CDR3 reads TGTGCCATCAGTGAGTCGCTGATGGGATACGAGCAGTACTTC. It translates to CAISESLMGYEQYF.

In DNA form, the CDR3 reads TGTGCCAGCAGCGTGTTTAGCGGGGGCACAGATACGCAGTATTTT. It yields the protein CASSVFSGGTDTQYF. This chain connects TRBV9 to TRBJ2-3; the match to TRBD2 covers 8 bases. The junction had 3 bases not matched to a gene; V was cut back by 2 bases and J by 1 base. Looked up from germline, CDR1 is SGDLS and CDR2 is YYNGEE. This CDR3 has 15 amino acids.

This clonotype appeared many times. The CDR3 sequence is CATSRVETGLFYEQYF. CDR3 bases: TGTGCCACCAGCAGAGTTGAGACAGGGTTGTTCTACGAGCAGTACTTC. The V call is TRBV15, the J call TRBJ2-7; the match to TRBD1 covers 7 bases. V trimming: 1 base; J trimming: 3 bases; junction bases outside the gene matches: 9. Looked up from germline, CDR1 is LNHNV and CDR2 is YYDKDF (reference sequence). The CDR3 consists of 16 residues.

The V call is TRBV4-2, the J call TRBJ2-3, with unresolved D. CDR1 LGHNA and CDR2 YNFKEQ come from the germline V gene. The CDR3 totals 15 residues. Between the trimmed V and J ends, which lost 4 bases and 0 bases, there was a span of 11 bases. In DNA, the CDR3 is TGTGCCAGCAGCCCCTTTAGTAGTAGCACAGATACGCAGTATTTT. Residues: CASSPFSSSTDTQYF.

The J gene is TRBJ1-3, the V gene TRBV15, with D hard to call. Germline loops: CDR1 LNHNV, CDR2 YYDKDF (reference sequence). The CDR3 totals 14 residues. Between the trimmed V and J ends, which lost 0 bases and 1 base, there was a span of 4 bases. The CDR3 nucleotides are TGTGCCACCAGCAGAGACCCATCTGGAAACACCATATATTTT. It encodes CATSRDPSGNTIYF.

This clonotype showed up just a few times. The chain links TRBV6-2 or TRBV6-3 to TRBJ2-1; no definite D call. Germline CDR1 MNHEY, CDR2 SVGEGT. This CDR3 has 13 residues. Trimming pared 6 bases from V and 5 bases from J, leaving 11 bases between. The CDR3 DNA sequence: TGTGCCAGCAGCATTATTGGGGACAATGAGCAGTTCTTC. Its protein is CASSIIGDNEQFF.

A few counts support this clonotype. This chain connects TRBV4-1 to TRBJ2-5; D may be TRBD1 (6 bases). Germline assignment: CDR1 MGHRA and CDR2 YSYEKL. This CDR3 has 14 residues. Trimming left V 5 bases short and J 5 bases short, with 15 bases between. CDR3 in DNA: TGCGCCAGCAGCTCACAACAGGGATCGGAGACCCAGTACTTC. Protein product: CASSSQQGSETQYF.

The rearrangement uses TRBV9 and TRBJ2-4, with 8 nucleotides matching TRBD2. TRBJ2-5 explains the end of the DNA better; the J call may be wrong. The CDR3 is made up of 15 amino acids. Germline values: CDR1 SGDLS, CDR2 YYNGEE. CDR3 nucleotide sequence: TGTGCCAGCAGCGTAGTTAGCGGGACTTGGGAGACCCAGTACTTC. It translates to CASSVVSGTWETQYF.

This clonotype occurred once. As DNA, the CDR3 is TGTGCCAGCAGCCAAGCGGGACTCGTCCTCGATACGCAGTATTTT. This codes for CASSQAGLVLDTQYF. This sequence joins TRBV3-1 and TRBJ2-3, with D possibly TRBD2 on 6 matching bases. The CDR3 has 15 amino acids. Germline V gene lookup returns CDR1 LGHDT and CDR2 YNNKEL (reference sequence). Trimming took 1 base from V and 6 from J, leaving 14 bases between them.

V is TRBV19 and J is TRBJ2-3; possible D gene TRBD2, 6 bases. The CDR3 consists of 15 residues. Germline CDR1 is LNHDA and CDR2 is SQIVND (reference sequence). V shed 5 bases and J shed 1 base, with 13 bases lying between them. The CDR3 spells CASSRGGARTDTQYF. The CDR3 DNA reads as TGTGCCAGTAGTCGGGGCGGGGCCCGCACAGATACGCAGTATTTT.

V gene TRBV7-6 combines with J gene TRBJ1-1; D possibly corresponds to TRBD1 (5 bases). CDR3 size: 15 residues. The V gene's germline CDR1 is SGHVS and CDR2 FNYEAQ. Trimming cost V 0 bases and J 4 bases, with 12 bases left between them. The CDR3 DNA reads TGTGCCAGCAGCTTAGCAGCAGGGACGGCCACTGAAGCTTTCTTT. Amino acids: CASSLAAGTATEAFF.

This clonotype occurred a few times. The rearrangement links TRBV20-1 to TRBJ2-3; D remains unclear. CDR1 is DFQATT, CDR2 SNEGSKA, per germline (reference sequence). The CDR3 covers 13 residues. Between the trimmed V and J ends, which lost 5 bases and 6 bases, there was a span of 15 bases. This chain's CDR3 is CSAVTYQGDTQYF. As DNA, the CDR3 is TGCAGTGCTGTTACGTACCAAGGGGATACGCAGTATTTT.

This chain uses TRBV27 with TRBJ2-5, with 9 bases lining up with TRBD1. Losses at the gene ends were 5 bases for V and 5 bases for J; bases not matched to a gene: 9. CDR1 MNHEY and CDR2 SMNVEV come from the germline V gene (reference sequence). The CDR3 runs 15 residues. The CDR3 DNA follows: TGTGCCAGCAGTGTACGGACAGGGGTGTTGGAGACCCAGTACTTC. It translates to CASSVRTGVLETQYF.